The clone carrying this TCR beta chain appeared a few times. These data originate in a study of identical twins. V lost 0 bases to trimming and J lost 7 bases, with 16 bases between them. CDR1 and CDR2 (germline): DFQATT, SNEGSKA (reference sequence). The CDR3 length is 15 residues. TCRdb fed the 5' RACE reads into MiXCR, producing one record per CDR3 protein. The sample lists under 1 million distinct CDR3 sequences; approximately 13% were seen once. These records were also assigned to another study, of yellow fever vaccine responses in identical twins.

The sample comprised PBMCs. The chain employs TRBV20-1 and TRBJ2-1, with D perhaps matching TRBD2 (5 bases). This receptor was taken from a woman younger than 35 in good health. CDR3 in DNA: TGCAGTGCTAGAGATCCTCTGCCGGCGGGTAATGAGCAGTTCTTC. Translated, it gives CSARDPLPAGNEQFF.